The 21 T cell receptor beta chains below were found in one sample sequenced in a study of T cell repertoires in cytomegalovirus infection. TCRdb itself ran the reads through MiXCR, one entry per CDR3 protein. Among 500,000 or so distinct CDR3 sequences listed, approximately 15% were seen once. Sequenced sample: CD8+ T cells from PBMCs. These receptors were taken from a human donor in good health (CMV status not recorded). Some clones in this sample may be carry-over from other donors' samples.

The rearrangement joins TRBV9 to TRBJ1-2; the D gene is possibly TRBD1 (5 bases). This CDR3 is built from 18 residues. Germline loops: CDR1 SGDLS, CDR2 YYNGEE. V lost 3 bases and J 2 bases, leaving 23 bases between the germline ends. CDR3 coding DNA: TGTGCCAGCAGCGCAACCCACCTTATCCCGGGACCAAACTATGGCTACACCTTC. This translates into CASSATHLIPGPNYGYTF.

This clonotype was seen many times. This chain connects TRBV27 to TRBJ1-2; tentatively, D is TRBD1 (5 bases). With 7 bases removed from V and 9 bases from J, the gap between germline ends came to 24 bases. In germline, CDR1 is MNHEY, CDR2 SMNVEV (reference sequence). CDR3 size: 15 residues. CDR3 DNA: TGTGCCAGCACCACCCGAACCGGGACTGCCATGAGCTACACCTTC. Its translation is CASTTRTGTAMSYTF.

The sample holds many counts of this clonotype. This chain uses TRBV7-2 with TRBJ2-5; the D is unclear. The V gene lost 1 base and the J gene lost 3 bases, with 6 bases spanning the gap. The CDR3 is 13 residues long. Per germline, CDR1 SGHTA and CDR2 FQGNSA. The CDR3 nucleotides read TGTGCCAGCAGCTTAGAAGGGAAAGAGACCCAGTACTTC. Translation: CASSLEGKETQYF.

The rearrangement uses TRBV27 and TRBJ2-3, with D unresolved. V lost 4 bases and J lost 2, with 7 bases in between. Germline V lookup: CDR1 MNHEY, CDR2 SMNVEV (reference sequence). This CDR3 is 13 amino acids long. CDR3 nucleotides: TGTGCCAGCAGTTACCGTCTCACAGATACGCAGTATTTT. Encoded protein: CASSYRLTDTQYF.

This clonotype was seen only a few times. This sequence joins TRBV12-3 or TRBV12-4 and TRBJ2-2; TRBD2 aligns across 8 bases. V was pared by 6 bases and J by 2 bases, with 5 bases of the junction left unmatched. This CDR3 has 15 amino acids. The DNA of the CDR3 is TGTGCCAGCAGCCTAAGCGGGAGAAACACCGGGGAGCTGTTTTTT. Translation: CASSLSGRNTGELFF.

This clonotype was picked up a small number of times. This chain joins TRBV6-1 and TRBJ1-1, with a possible D match to TRBD1 (5 bases). Germline CDR1 and CDR2: MNHNS and SASEGT. This CDR3 spans 13 amino acids. Trimming took 5 bases from V and 10 from J, leaving 17 bases between them. DNA for the CDR3: TGTGCCAGCAGTTTAGGGACGCTGTTAGGAGCTTTCTTT. As protein: CASSLGTLLGAFF.

This clonotype was counted a few times. The chain couples TRBV27 to TRBJ2-7, with a tentative D call TRBD2 (6 bases). Trimming pared 0 bases from V and 1 base from J, leaving 13 bases between. The length of the CDR3 is 16 residues. CDR1 MNHEY and CDR2 SMNVEV come from the germline V gene (reference sequence). Here the CDR3 DNA reads TGTGCCAGCAGTTTATCGTCGGGGGAAAGATCCTACGAGCAGTACTTC. This sequence encodes CASSLSSGERSYEQYF.

This clonotype was seen at least ten times. This chain connects TRBV11-2 to TRBJ2-2; 8 nucleotides line up with TRBD1. V trimming: 5 bases; J trimming: 6 bases; junction bases outside the gene matches: 8. The CDR3 extends over 15 amino acids. Germline values: CDR1 SGHAT, CDR2 FQNNGV. The CDR3 is CASSPMDRAPGELFF. Written as DNA, the CDR3 is TGTGCCAGCAGCCCAATGGACAGGGCCCCCGGGGAGCTGTTTTTT.

This rearrangement joins TRBV6-6 to TRBJ2-7; D gene unclear. The CDR3 runs 14 residues. Trimming took 6 bases from V and 6 from J, leaving 18 bases between them. Germline V gene data show CDR1 as MNHNY and CDR2 as SVGAGI (reference sequence). Here the CDR3 DNA reads TGTGCCAGCAGCCCGCCGAGGACGATCTCCGAGCAGTACTTC. As protein: CASSPPRTISEQYF.

The V gene is TRBV9, the J gene TRBJ2-5, with TRBD1 matching 9 bases. With 0 bases clipped from V and 3 bases from J, the junction kept 3 bases outside the gene matches. This CDR3 is built from 15 residues. CDR1 and CDR2 from the germline V gene are SGDLS and YYNGEE. CDR3 nucleotide sequence: TGTGCCAGCAGCGTAGATGGGACAGGGAAAGAGACCCAGTACTTC. It codes for CASSVDGTGKETQYF.

This clonotype was observed a handful of times. The gene calls are TRBV3-1 and TRBJ1-1, with 11 nucleotides matching TRBD1. V was pared by 0 bases and J by 5 bases, with 5 bases of the junction left unmatched. The CDR3 runs to 16 residues. The germline gives CDR1 LGHDT, CDR2 YNNKEL (reference sequence). The CDR3 spells CASSQDQGTGGTEAFF. The CDR3 DNA reads as TGTGCCAGCAGCCAAGATCAGGGGACAGGGGGGACTGAAGCTTTCTTT.

This clonotype was recorded at least ten times. The chain joins TRBV14 to TRBJ2-2, with TRBD1 as a possible D gene (6 bases). The CDR3 loop spans 14 amino acids. The V gene lost 4 bases and the J gene lost 5 bases, with 11 bases spanning the gap. Per germline, CDR1 SGHDN and CDR2 FVKESK. In DNA form, the CDR3 reads TGTGCCAGCAGCCGAGACAGGCGGACCGGGGAGCTGTTTTTT. This sequence encodes CASSRDRRTGELFF.

This chain joins TRBV7-7 and TRBJ2-2; 7 bases line up with TRBD1. Trimming cost V 1 base and J 1 base; bases outside gene matches: 6. Germline CDR1 SSHAT, CDR2 FNYEAQ (reference sequence). CDR3 length equals 17 residues. The CDR3 nucleotides are TGTGCCAGCAGCTTAGAAGCCGGGACAGTGAACACCGGGGAGCTGTTTTTT. Translating it yields CASSLEAGTVNTGELFF. Based on the CDR3 plus reference TRBV7-7 and TRBJ2-2, the full variable domain is GAGVSQSPRYKVTKRGQDVTLRCDPISSHATLYWYQQALGQGPEFLTYFNYEAQPDKSGLPSDRFSAERPEGSISTLTIQRTEQRDSAMYRCASSLEAGTVNTGELFFGEGSRLTVL.

The chain employs TRBV27 and TRBJ2-3; D is possibly TRBD2 (5 bases). Germline lookup yields CDR1 MNHEY and CDR2 SMNVEV (reference sequence). The CDR3 spans 15 residues. Trimming removed 6 bases at V and 1 base at J, with 14 bases between. This CDR3 is CASREAAEGTDTQYF. The CDR3, as DNA: TGTGCCAGCAGAGAAGCGGCCGAGGGCACAGATACGCAGTATTTT.

This chain uses TRBV30 with TRBJ2-1; D not resolved. In germline, CDR1 is GTSNPN, CDR2 SVGIG (reference sequence). Between the trimmed V and J ends, which lost 3 bases and 7 bases, there was a span of 4 bases. This CDR3 has 10 residues. CDR3 amino acids: CAWRQNEQFF. In nucleotides, the CDR3 is TGTGCCTGGAGACAAAATGAGCAGTTCTTC.

There are a few counts of this clonotype. This chain joins TRBV19 and TRBJ1-1, with D perhaps TRBD1 (6 bases). The V end lost 3 bases, the J end lost 4 bases, and 12 bases lay between the germline ends. The CDR3 sequence is 14 residues long. CDR1 and CDR2 (germline): LNHDA, SQIVND (reference sequence). The CDR3, as DNA: TGTGCCAGTAGTATTATGCAGGGGAGCACTGAAGCTTTCTTT. This sequence encodes CASSIMQGSTEAFF.

There are many counts of this clonotype. The chain has TRBV6-1 and TRBJ2-3; D is ambiguous. There are 15 residues in the CDR3. CDR1 is MNHNS and CDR2 is SASEGT in the germline V gene. With 1 base removed from V and 2 bases from J, the gap between germline ends came to 10 bases. The CDR3 reads CASSEGTELTDTQYF. CDR3 nucleotides: TGTGCCAGCAGTGAAGGGACGGAACTCACAGATACGCAGTATTTT.

Of note for this clonotype: Here the CDR3 omits its conserved ending phenylalanine or tryptophan, so a read error is the likely source. The V call is TRBV12-5, the J call TRBJ2-5; D is perhaps TRBD2 (6 bases). V lost 3 bases, J lost 5 bases, and 10 bases lay in between. Germline CDR1 LGHNT, CDR2 FRNRAP. The CDR3 covers 13 residues. DNA of the CDR3: TGTGCTAGTGGTTTTGGGGGGACGGAGACCCAGTACTAC. It translates to CASGFGGTETQYY.

The gene calls are TRBV4-1 and TRBJ2-1; D possibly corresponds to TRBD2 (6 bases). The V gene lost 0 bases and the J gene lost 9 bases, with 12 bases spanning the gap. CDR3 size: 14 residues. CDR1 MGHRA and CDR2 YSYEKL come from the germline V gene. CDR3 region: CASSQEGLHREQFF. DNA for the CDR3: TGCGCCAGCAGCCAAGAGGGACTCCACCGTGAGCAGTTCTTC.

This clonotype was counted ten times or more. The rearrangement uses TRBV7-3 and TRBJ2-1, with 8 bases aligning to TRBD2. Germline V gene sequence: CDR1 SGHTA, CDR2 FQGTGA. This CDR3 comprises 14 residues. V shed 4 bases, J shed 3 bases, and the junction held 2 bases outside the gene matches. This CDR3 is CASSWTSSYNEQFF. CDR3 DNA: TGTGCCAGCAGCTGGACTAGCAGCTACAATGAGCAGTTCTTC.

V and J are TRBV19 and TRBJ2-1; 16 bases fit TRBD2. The CDR3 spans 19 residues. CDR1 and CDR2 from the germline V gene are LNHDA and SQIVND (reference sequence). V lost 6 bases, J lost 4 bases, and 12 bases stayed unmatched. This CDR3 is CASRGGGGLAGGLYNEQFF. The CDR3 bases are TGTGCCAGTAGGGGCGGAGGGGGACTAGCGGGAGGGTTATACAATGAGCAGTTCTTC.